Listed below are T cell receptor beta chains from one sample, sequenced in a study of T cells in Graves' hyperthyroidism and ophthalmopathy. TCRdb analysed the multiplex PCR reads with MiXCR anew, one entry per CDR3 protein. This sample has approximately 410,000 distinct CDR3 sequences; roughly 14% occur once, and the top ten carry about 12%. The source material was blood. All receptors come from a man aged 18 to 29 with Graves' ophthalmopathy. Both conserved end residues are part of each CDR3. The D gene is left open where the match is weak. Expanded clones get a size class; other rows say once, few or many, or leave the size out.

J,D,V,size,DNA,CDR3
TRBJ1-2,TRBD1,TRBV11-2,NA,TGTGCCAGCAGCTCCGGGACAGGGTACAACTATGGCTACACCTTC,CASSSGTGYNYGYTF
TRBJ2-4,TRBD1,TRBV12-3/TRBV12-4,few,TGTGCCAGCAGTACAGGACAGGGCTGGAACATTCAGTACTTC,CASSTGQGWNIQYF
TRBJ1-1,NA,TRBV7-9,many,TGTGCCAGCAGCCCGGGACAAAAGAACACTGAAGCTTTCTTT,CASSPGQKNTEAFF
TRBJ2-6,NA,TRBV11-2,many,TGTGCCAGCAGCCAACCCGCTTACAAGAAATGGGCCAACGTCCTGACTTTC,CASSQPAYKKWANVLTF
TRBJ2-7,TRBD2,TRBV19,few,TGTGCCAGTAGTATCCGAGGACTAGAGCTGGACGAGCAGTACTTC,CASSIRGLELDEQYF
TRBJ2-7,TRBD2,TRBV6-1,many,TGTGCCAGCAGGCCTGGATGGCAGCGGGAGCAACCCTACGAGCAGTACTTC,CASRPGWQREQPYEQYF
TRBJ2-7,NA,TRBV10-3,NA,TGTGCCAGCAACGAAGCCCACTCCTACGAGCAGTACTTC,CASNEAHSYEQYF
TRBJ2-1,NA,TRBV3-1,many,TGTGCCAGCAGCCAGAGCCAGGGTTCCAATGAGCAGTTCTTC,CASSQSQGSNEQFF
TRBJ2-3,NA,TRBV27,NA,TGTGCCAGCAGCCTCCGGGACACAGATACGCAGTATTTT,CASSLRDTDTQYF
TRBJ2-3,TRBD1,TRBV3-1,NA,TGTGCCAGCAGCCATGAGACAGGGCTCCCAGATACGCAGTATTTT,CASSHETGLPDTQYF
TRBJ2-7,NA,TRBV20-1,many,TGCAGTGCTAGTGTGGAGGGTTGGTCCTACGAGCAGTACTTC,CSASVEGWSYEQYF
TRBJ2-5,NA,TRBV7-2,many,TGTGCCAGCAGCCCAACGGACAGACAAGAGACCCAGTACTTC,CASSPTDRQETQYF
TRBJ2-2,NA,TRBV7-6,many,TGTGCCAGCAGCTTTCTAGGAGCGAACACCGGGGAGCTGTTTTTT,CASSFLGANTGELFF
TRBJ2-2,NA,TRBV29-1,many,TGCAGCGTTGAAAGGGAGCCCGGGGAGCTGTTTTTT,CSVEREPGELFF
TRBJ2-3,NA,TRBV5-1,many,TGCGCCAGCAGGATAGCGGATCTCACAGATACGCAGTATTTT,CASRIADLTDTQYF
TRBJ2-5,NA,TRBV5-1,many,TGCGCCAGCAGCGGGGACGGACAAGAGACCCAGTACTTC,CASSGDGQETQYF
TRBJ2-7,NA,TRBV20-1,many,TGCAGTGCTAGAGATGGGCAGCACTACGAGCAGTACTTC,CSARDGQHYEQYF
TRBJ1-5,TRBD1,TRBV30,many,TGTGCCTGGAGTGGCACAGGGGGCGATCAGCCCCAGCATTTT,CAWSGTGGDQPQHF
TRBJ2-5,NA,TRBV9,few,TGTGCCAGCAGCGTAGTTCCGGGAGTCGCAGAGACCCAGTACTTC,CASSVVPGVAETQYF
TRBJ2-5,TRBD2,TRBV20-1,few,TGCAGTGCTGGGATCTTTGGCGGGGGGCAAGAGACCCAGTACTTC,CSAGIFGGGQETQYF
TRBJ1-2,NA,TRBV5-1,many,TGCGCCAGCAGTTTGGCCCGACAGTCGTTTGGCTACACCTTC,CASSLARQSFGYTF
TRBJ1-3,TRBD1,TRBV7-9,few,TGTGCCAGCAGCTTAAGGGGGACAGGGAGATACACCATATATTTT,CASSLRGTGRYTIYF
TRBJ1-2,TRBD1,TRBV18,NA,TGTGCCAGCTCACCTCCCGGGACAGGGTCTGGCTACACCTTC,CASSPPGTGSGYTF
TRBJ2-5,TRBD2,TRBV14,few,TGTGCCAGCAGCCAAGAACAGCGGGGGTACCAAGAGACCCAGTACTTC,CASSQEQRGYQETQYF
TRBJ2-2,NA,TRBV20-1,many,TGCAGTGCTAGAGATCCCGAGCGCGGCACCGGGGAGCTGTTTTTT,CSARDPERGTGELFF
TRBJ2-1,TRBD2,TRBV11-2,NA,TGTGCCAGCAGCTTAGCTGGAGCGGGAGGATTTGGCGGTGAGCAGTTCTTC,CASSLAGAGGFGGEQFF
TRBJ1-2,TRBD1,TRBV6-1,many,TGTGCCAGCAGGGGACAGGCTTATGGCTACACCTTC,CASRGQAYGYTF
TRBJ2-4,NA,TRBV19,NA,TGTGCCAGTAGACAGGGAGACATTCAGTACTTC,CASRQGDIQYF
TRBJ2-5,TRBD2,TRBV7-9,NA,TGTGCCAGCACCTCTGGACTAGCTTGGGGTGAGACCCAGTACTTC,CASTSGLAWGETQYF
TRBJ2-6,NA,TRBV6-1,many,TGTGCCAGCAGGACCACAGGTGCTGGGGCCAACGTCCTGACTTTC,CASRTTGAGANVLTF
TRBJ2-7,NA,TRBV5-6,NA,TGTGCCAGCAGCTTAGGCAGCCGGCCCTACGAGCAGTACTTC,CASSLGSRPYEQYF
TRBJ2-5,NA,TRBV3-1,many,TGTGCCAGCAGCCAAGAGGGCTATCAAGAGACCCAGTACTTC,CASSQEGYQETQYF
TRBJ2-7,NA,TRBV3-1,many,TGTGCCAGCATATGGGGCAGCTCCTACGAGCAGTACTTC,CASIWGSSYEQYF
TRBJ2-2,NA,TRBV15,many,TGTGCCACCAGTGGCTCGAACAGGGCGAACACCGGGGAGCTGTTTTTT,CATSGSNRANTGELFF
TRBJ1-2,TRBD1,TRBV6-4,few,TGTGCCAGCAGTGCACTGGGACAGGGCCGCCTTACCTTC,CASSALGQGRLTF
TRBJ1-5,NA,TRBV9,NA,TGTGCCAGCAGCCTCGGCACTGGGGATTATCAGCCCCAGCATTTT,CASSLGTGDYQPQHF
TRBJ1-2,NA,TRBV20-1,many,TGCAGTGCCCCCCGGCAGGGTTCAGCTAACTATGGCTACACCTTC,CSAPRQGSANYGYTF
TRBJ1-4,NA,TRBV2,many,TGTGCCAGCACGGCAGCTAATGAAAAACTGTTTTTT,CASTAANEKLFF
TRBJ2-5,TRBD2,TRBV4-1,few,TGCGCCAGCAGCTCTTATAGCGGGAAAGAGACCCAGTACTTC,CASSSYSGKETQYF
TRBJ2-2,TRBD2,TRBV28,NA,TGTGCCAGCTCACCACCGGGAAGCGGGGGTATCACCGGGGAGCTGTTTTTT,CASSPPGSGGITGELFF
TRBJ2-2,NA,TRBV12-3/TRBV12-4,many,TGTGCCAGCAGCCTGGGACGGAGGCGCACCGGGGAGCTGTTTTTT,CASSLGRRRTGELFF
TRBJ1-1,NA,TRBV28,NA,TGTGCCAGCAGTAGGGGTACGAACACTGAAGCTTTCTTT,CASSRGTNTEAFF
TRBJ1-1,NA,TRBV18,many,TGTGCCAGCTCACCACCAGGGTCCACTGAAGCTTTCTTT,CASSPPGSTEAFF
TRBJ2-7,TRBD2,TRBV10-3,NA,TGTGCCACTAGACTAGCAGAACACTACGAGCAGTACTTC,CATRLAEHYEQYF
TRBJ2-5,TRBD2,TRBV20-1,many,TGCAGTGCTAGTCTTCCTAGCGGGGGTGTGGTAGAGACCCAGTACTTC,CSASLPSGGVVETQYF
TRBJ2-5,NA,TRBV6-6,many,TGTGCCAGCAGTTACCCAATGCGAGGGTGGACCCAGTACTTC,CASSYPMRGWTQYF
TRBJ2-7,NA,TRBV11-2,many,TGTGCCAGCAGCTTGATGGGGCCCTACGAGCAGTACTTC,CASSLMGPYEQYF
TRBJ1-2,TRBD1,TRBV20-1,many,TGCAGTGCTTTAACAGGGGCTGGAAACTATGGCTACACCTTC,CSALTGAGNYGYTF
TRBJ2-3,NA,TRBV19,NA,TGTGCCAGTAGTATAGGGTCCCTCGTTGCCACAGATACGCAGTATTTT,CASSIGSLVATDTQYF
TRBJ1-5,NA,TRBV7-9,few,TGTGCCAGCAGCTTAGCGGGAGGGGCTCTCAATCAGCCCCAGCATTTT,CASSLAGGALNQPQHF
TRBJ1-6,NA,TRBV20-1,many,TGCAGTGCTAGAGGATCAGGGAAACTGAATTCACCCCTCCACTTT,CSARGSGKLNSPLHF
TRBJ2-3,TRBD2,TRBV20-1,few,TGCAGTGCTCTGTCGGGGGGGGCAGATACGCAGTATTTT,CSALSGGADTQYF
TRBJ2-3,NA,TRBV12-3/TRBV12-4,many,TGTGCCAGCAGTTTGGCCGGGACTAGCACAGATACGCAGTATTTT,CASSLAGTSTDTQYF
TRBJ1-4,NA,TRBV7-9,few,TGTGCCAGCAGCGGGGGAACTACGGTGGTCAGAGACGAAAAACTGTTTTTT,CASSGGTTVVRDEKLFF
TRBJ1-2,TRBD1,TRBV6-1,many,TGTGCCAGCACTACCGGGACAGGGGGCGTCTATGGCTACACCTTC,CASTTGTGGVYGYTF
TRBJ1-3,NA,TRBV10-1,NA,TGCGCCAGCAGTGAGGGAATTCCTGGAAACACCATATATTTT,CASSEGIPGNTIYF